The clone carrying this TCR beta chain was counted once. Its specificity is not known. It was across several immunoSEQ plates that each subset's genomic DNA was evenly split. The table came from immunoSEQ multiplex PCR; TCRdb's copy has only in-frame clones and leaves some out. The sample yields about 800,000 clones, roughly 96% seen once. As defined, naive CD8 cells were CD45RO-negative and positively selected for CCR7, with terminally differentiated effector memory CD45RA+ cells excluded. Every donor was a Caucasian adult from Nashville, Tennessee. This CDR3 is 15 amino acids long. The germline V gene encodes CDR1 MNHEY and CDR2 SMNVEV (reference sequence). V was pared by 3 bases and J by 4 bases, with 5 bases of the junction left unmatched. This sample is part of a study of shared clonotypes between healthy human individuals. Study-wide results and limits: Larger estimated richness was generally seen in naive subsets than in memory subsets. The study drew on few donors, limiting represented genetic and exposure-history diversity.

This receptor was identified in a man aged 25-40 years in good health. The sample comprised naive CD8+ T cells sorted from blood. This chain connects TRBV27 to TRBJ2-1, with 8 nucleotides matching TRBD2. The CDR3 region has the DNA TGTGCCAGCAGTTTTATTAGCGGGAAATACAATGAGCAGTTCTTC. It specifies CASSFISGKYNEQFF.